The 26 T cell receptor beta chains listed next were all sequenced from one sample in a study of T cell responses to AZD1222 COVID-19 vaccine. The assay was immunoSEQ multiplex PCR, and TCRdb's table has in-frame clones only and misses some. The sample lists approximately 150,000 clones, 90% to 95% occurring once. The sequences come from peripheral blood, collected on day 0 of AZD1222 vaccination. All receptors derive from an adult in good health.

The chain combines TRBV7-2 with TRBJ1-5; 7 bases agree with TRBD1. Germline CDR1 and CDR2: SGHTA and FQGNSA. V shed 1 base and J 7 bases; nucleotides not matched to a gene: 10. This CDR3 comprises 16 residues. DNA of the CDR3: TGTGCCAGCAGCTTAGATGCAAGCAGGGGGGCGCAGCCCCAGCATTTT. The encoded protein is CASSLDASRGAQPQHF.

The V call is TRBV15, the J call TRBJ1-2; D unclear. There are 15 residues in the CDR3. The germline CDR1 and CDR2 sequences are LNHNV and YYDKDF (reference sequence). Trimming removed 3 bases at V and 6 bases at J, with 17 bases between. The CDR3, as DNA: TGTGCCACCAGCAGGGAGGCAGGAGCCGCGAATGGCTACACCTTC. It translates to CATSREAGAANGYTF.

The V and J genes are TRBV9 and TRBJ1-2; 9 nucleotides match TRBD1. V trimming: 3 bases; J trimming: 6 bases; junction bases outside the gene matches: 9. The germline V gene encodes CDR1 SGDLS and CDR2 YYNGEE. The CDR3 runs 15 residues. Here the CDR3 DNA reads TGTGCCAGCAGCGCCGTAGGACAGGGGAGGAATGGCTACACCTTC. It is translated as CASSAVGQGRNGYTF.

The chain is built from TRBV27 and TRBJ2-7; D assignment may be TRBD1 or TRBD2 (5 bases each). The CDR3 spans 13 residues. The V end lost 2 bases, the J end lost 4 bases, and 9 bases lay between the germline ends. Germline lookup yields CDR1 MNHEY and CDR2 SMNVEV (reference sequence). The CDR3 region is CASSLTGRYEQYF. In DNA, the CDR3 is TGTGCCAGCAGTTTAACGGGGCGATACGAGCAGTACTTC.

The V call is TRBV4-3, the J call TRBJ2-7; 8 bases match TRBD1. Looked up from germline, CDR1 is LGHNA and CDR2 is YSLEER. The CDR3 spans 15 residues. V lost 2 bases, J lost 2 bases, and 5 bases stayed unmatched. CDR3 in amino acids: CASSQRTGWTYEQYF. CDR3 in DNA: TGCGCCAGCAGCCAAAGGACAGGGTGGACCTACGAGCAGTACTTC.

V is TRBV6-5 and J is TRBJ1-2; D is perhaps TRBD1 (5 bases). This CDR3 region has 14 residues. The V gene's germline CDR1 is MNHEY and CDR2 SVGAGI. The V end was cut by 6 bases, the J end by 6 bases, with 17 bases between. CDR3 region: CASRVGGSKDGYTF. The DNA of the CDR3 is TGTGCCAGCAGGGTGGGGGGAAGTAAGGATGGCTACACCTTC.

This chain connects TRBV30 to TRBJ2-2; TRBD1 matches at 7 bases. The trim removed 2 bases at V and 7 bases at J, leaving 7 bases unmatched. This CDR3 has 14 residues. Germline assignment: CDR1 GTSNPN and CDR2 SVGIG (reference sequence). This chain's CDR3 is CAWSPQGPGGELFF. CDR3 nucleotides: TGTGCCTGGAGTCCACAGGGGCCGGGCGGGGAGCTGTTTTTT.

The rearrangement links TRBV3-1 (or the pseudogene TRBV3-2) to TRBJ1-6, with 7 bases lining up with TRBD1. Germline V gives CDR1 LGHDT, CDR2 YNNKEL (reference sequence). The ends lost 3 bases at V and 7 bases at J; junction bases unmatched: 6. CDR3 size: 15 residues. CDR3 sequence: CASSQRQGTNSPLHF. CDR3 coding DNA: TGTGCCAGCAGCCAGCGACAGGGTACCAATTCACCCCTCCACTTT.

This chain joins TRBV6-6 and TRBJ1-3; D might be TRBD1 (5 bases). V shed 5 bases and J shed 0 bases, with 14 bases lying between them. CDR3 length: 16 amino acids. Germline CDR1 and CDR2: MNHNY and SVGAGI (reference sequence). The chain's CDR3 is CASSQGDAVSGNTIYF. Written as DNA, the CDR3 is TGTGCCAGCAGTCAAGGGGATGCCGTCTCTGGAAACACCATATATTTT.

The chain has TRBV5-7 and TRBJ1-2, with D possibly TRBD1 on 5 matching bases. TRBV5-7 is treated as an ORF (open reading frame) with a function not yet certain. Deletions cut 3 bases from V and 8 bases from J, with 26 bases between. CDR3 length: 17 amino acids. The DNA of the CDR3 is TGTGCCAGCAGCTCCCAATTGGGACCACAGCGCTCGGAGGGCTACACCTTC. This translates into CASSSQLGPQRSEGYTF.

The chain is built from TRBV19 and TRBJ1-2, with 7 nucleotides matching TRBD1. Germline V CDR1 and CDR2: LNHDA, SQIVND (reference sequence). The CDR3 runs 14 residues. With 5 bases clipped from V and 2 bases from J, the junction kept 5 bases outside the gene matches. CDR3 in amino acids: CASSAGTDNYGYTF. The CDR3 DNA follows: TGTGCCAGTAGTGCCGGGACAGACAACTATGGCTACACCTTC.

The rearrangement uses TRBV7-2 and TRBJ2-2, with 9 bases matching TRBD1. This CDR3 comprises 14 residues. Germline CDR1 SGHTA, CDR2 FQGNSA. V lost 6 bases, J lost 4 bases, and 3 bases stayed unmatched. The CDR3 protein is CASSRDRATGELFF. The DNA for the CDR3 is TGTGCCAGCAGTCGGGACAGGGCCACCGGGGAGCTGTTTTTT.

V usage is TRBV19 and J usage is TRBJ2-1; 11 nucleotides align to TRBD2. The CDR3 runs to 15 residues. V lost 4 bases, J lost 3 bases, and 2 bases stayed unmatched. Germline-derived CDR1 and CDR2 are LNHDA and SQIVND (reference sequence). The CDR3 loop is CASSTGLAVYNEQFF. The CDR3, as DNA: TGTGCCAGTAGTACGGGACTAGCGGTCTACAATGAGCAGTTCTTC.

J is TRBJ2-3 and V is TRBV4-3, with 8 bases that match TRBD1. The CDR3 loop spans 16 amino acids. With 0 bases clipped from V and 1 base from J, the junction kept 3 bases outside the gene matches. CDR1 is LGHNA and CDR2 is YSLEER in the germline V gene. CDR3 bases: TGCGCCAGCAGCCAAGATGCAGGGGGCCGCACAGATACGCAGTATTTT. This codes for CASSQDAGGRTDTQYF.

The chain recombines TRBV7-9 with TRBJ2-7; TRBD1 is a possible D gene (5 bases). Per the germline V gene, CDR1 is SEHNR and CDR2 is FQNEAQ (reference sequence). The CDR3 consists of 16 residues. Trimming left V 0 bases short and J 6 bases short, with 18 bases between. This CDR3 reads CASSLAVGGAVGEQYF. The CDR3 DNA sequence: TGTGCCAGCAGCTTAGCTGTTGGTGGGGCTGTGGGCGAGCAGTACTTC.

V and J are TRBV7-9 and TRBJ1-2; a possible D gene is TRBD1 (5 bases). V was shortened by 0 bases and J by 3 bases, with 11 bases between the two germline ends. This CDR3 spans 15 amino acids. Germline V gene lookup returns CDR1 SEHNR and CDR2 FQNEAQ (reference sequence). The CDR3 is CASSLAWGTDYGYTF. The CDR3 DNA is TGTGCCAGCAGCTTAGCCTGGGGCACCGACTATGGCTACACCTTC.

This chain links TRBV7-9 with TRBJ1-1; D uncertain. Germline CDR1 and CDR2: SEHNR and FQNEAQ (reference sequence). This CDR3 is 19 amino acids long. V lost 1 base to trimming and J lost 2 bases, with 23 bases between them. CDR3 protein: CASSLVRFGEAARNTEAFF. In DNA, the CDR3 is TGTGCCAGCAGCTTAGTGCGATTTGGGGAGGCGGCTAGAAACACTGAAGCTTTCTTT.

The chain recombines TRBV30 with TRBJ1-2, with D perhaps matching TRBD1 (6 bases). Germline assignment: CDR1 GTSNPN and CDR2 SVGIG (reference sequence). This CDR3 region has 12 residues. The germline V and J ends were trimmed by 5 bases and 8 bases, with 15 bases remaining between them. The CDR3: CAWGDGGYGYTF. CDR3 DNA sequence: TGTGCCTGGGGCGATGGGGGCTACGGCTACACCTTC.

V gene TRBV4-3 combines with J gene TRBJ1-3, with 7 bases identical to TRBD1. The CDR3 totals 16 residues. The ends lost 1 base at V and 2 bases at J; junction bases unmatched: 5. CDR1 and CDR2 (germline): LGHNA, YSLEER. CDR3 in DNA: TGCGCCAGCAGCCAAGTGAGGCAGGGGGCTGGAAACACCATATATTTT. Protein sequence: CASSQVRQGAGNTIYF.

The genes are TRBV18 and TRBJ1-5; a weak D match, TRBD1 (5 bases). CDR3 length equals 12 residues. Trimming shortened V by 2 bases and J by 6 bases, and 5 bases separated the two germline ends. CDR1 is KGHSH and CDR2 is LQKENI in the germline V gene. DNA for the CDR3: TGTGCCAGCTCACCAAGGGGTCAGCCCCAGCATTTT. This sequence encodes CASSPRGQPQHF.

The genes are TRBV5-8 and TRBJ2-7; D may be TRBD2 (6 bases). In germline, CDR1 is SGHTS, CDR2 YDEGEE. Trimming took 2 bases from V and 0 from J, leaving 9 bases between them. The CDR3 spans 14 residues. The CDR3 coding sequence is TGTGCCAGCAGCTTTAGGAGGGGCTCCTACGAGCAGTACTTC. Translated: CASSFRRGSYEQYF.

This clone was seen only a few times. This sequence joins TRBV5-1 and TRBJ2-1, with 9 positions matching TRBD1. Germline CDR1 SGHRS, CDR2 YFSETQ. The CDR3 is 15 residues long. Trimming removed 3 bases from V and 2 bases from J; junction bases left unmatched: 3. The chain's CDR3 is CASSSGQGTYNEQFF. CDR3 DNA: TGCGCCAGCAGCTCGGGACAGGGAACCTACAATGAGCAGTTCTTC.

The gene calls are TRBV20-1 and TRBJ2-3; possible D gene TRBD1, 5 bases. V was cut by 3 bases and J by 2 bases, with 9 bases left in between. This CDR3 region has 13 residues. Germline loops: CDR1 DFQATT, CDR2 SNEGSKA (reference sequence). The CDR3 bases are TGCAGTGCTAGTGGTGGGGCCACAGATACGCAGTATTTT. Translating gives CSASGGATDTQYF.

V is TRBV2 and J is TRBJ1-5; perhaps TRBD1 as D (6 bases). Germline CDR1 is SNHLY and CDR2 is FYNNEI. Trimming removed 7 bases at V and 0 bases at J, with 16 bases between. This CDR3 has 16 residues. The CDR3 DNA reads as TGTGCCAGCACCCATGGGAGGACAGTTAGCAATCAGCCCCAGCATTTT. It codes for CASTHGRTVSNQPQHF.

This chain uses TRBV5-1 with TRBJ2-7; D call uncertain. Germline assignment: CDR1 SGHRS and CDR2 YFSETQ. Trimming removed 2 bases from V and 8 bases from J, with 8 bases in between. This CDR3 contains 11 residues. CDR3 residues: CASSLKTKQYF. CDR3 sequence (DNA): TGCGCCAGCAGCTTAAAGACGAAGCAGTACTTC.

J is TRBJ1-4 and V is TRBV30; TRBD1 agrees at 7 bases. Germline lookup yields CDR1 GTSNPN and CDR2 SVGIG (reference sequence). The CDR3 runs to 15 residues. Trimming removed 5 bases from V and 6 bases from J; junction bases left unmatched: 12. The CDR3 DNA reads as TGTGCCTGGGGCCCCTTCACAGGGGTGGATGAAAAACTGTTTTTT. It codes for CAWGPFTGVDEKLFF.